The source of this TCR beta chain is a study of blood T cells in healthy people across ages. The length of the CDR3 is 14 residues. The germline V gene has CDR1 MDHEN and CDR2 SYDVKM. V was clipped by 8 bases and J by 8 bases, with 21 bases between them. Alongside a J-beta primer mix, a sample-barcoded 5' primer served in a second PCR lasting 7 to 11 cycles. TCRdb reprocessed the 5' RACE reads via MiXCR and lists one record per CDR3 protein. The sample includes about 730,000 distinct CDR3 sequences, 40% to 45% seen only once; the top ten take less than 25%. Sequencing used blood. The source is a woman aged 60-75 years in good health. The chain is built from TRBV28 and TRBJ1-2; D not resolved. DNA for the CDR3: TGTGCCAGCTGCCGCTGGGCAGATCCCCGAGGCTACACCTTC. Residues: CASCRWADPRGYTF.